A selection of T cell receptor beta chains follows, all from one sample in a study of blood T cell repertoires in COVID-19. Clones were sequenced by immunoSEQ multiplex PCR, and TCRdb holds only the in-frame ones, with some missing. The table records 130,000 or so clones, more than 85% of them present only once. The sequenced sample was peripheral blood. Receptors originate from a man aged 45-65 years with active or convalescent COVID-19. Each CDR3 is given with its conserved first and last residue. D genes are given only for firm matches. Some rows have no size entry. The others give once, few or many, or a class for an expanded clone.

V: TRBV10-2; D: -; J: TRBJ1-5; size: once; DNA: TGCGCCAACCGGGGGCCCCAGCATTTT; CDR3: CANRGPQHF
V: TRBV12-3/TRBV12-4; D: TRBD1; J: TRBJ1-2; size: -; DNA: TGTGCCAGCAGCCTTGGGACAGGGGATGGCTACACCTTC; CDR3: CASSLGTGDGYTF
V: TRBV12-3/TRBV12-4; D: -; J: TRBJ1-1; size: -; DNA: TGTGCCAGCAGTTTAGCCGGGTTCGCTGAAGCTTTCTTT; CDR3: CASSLAGFAEAFF
V: TRBV5-1; D: TRBD1; J: TRBJ1-1; size: -; DNA: TGCGCCAGCAGCTTGGACGGGGCAGGGGGGAACACTGAAGCTTTCTTT; CDR3: CASSLDGAGGNTEAFF
V: TRBV29-1; D: -; J: TRBJ1-3; size: -; DNA: TGCAGCGTTGGGGGGGACGTAGGAAACACCATATATTTT; CDR3: CSVGGDVGNTIYF
V: TRBV3-1/TRBV3-2; D: -; J: TRBJ2-3; size: -; DNA: TGTGCCAGCAGCCTGGGCCAGGAGGGTGCAGATACGCAGTATTTT; CDR3: CASSLGQEGADTQYF
V: TRBV7-9; D: TRBD1; J: TRBJ2-7; size: few; DNA: TGTGCCAGCAGCTTCGGACAGGGGGCGAGAGAGCAGTACTTC; CDR3: CASSFGQGAREQYF
V: TRBV9; D: TRBD1; J: TRBJ1-2; size: -; DNA: TGTGCCAGTGGTAACAGGGGTGAAGGCTACACCTTC; CDR3: CASGNRGEGYTF
V: TRBV9; D: -; J: TRBJ1-3; size: -; DNA: TGTGCCAGCAGCGTAGGTCCGCGGGGGGCCACCATATATTTT; CDR3: CASSVGPRGATIYF
V: TRBV5-1; D: -; J: TRBJ2-5; size: -; DNA: TGCGCCAGCAGCGAAAATGTCGGTAGTTTTGAGACCCAGTACTTC; CDR3: CASSENVGSFETQYF
V: TRBV5-6; D: -; J: TRBJ1-4; size: few; DNA: TGTGCCAGCAGCTTGGTAAATGAAAAACTGTTTTTT; CDR3: CASSLVNEKLFF
V: TRBV30; D: -; J: TRBJ2-3; size: -; DNA: TGTGCCTGGAGTGACGGGGTAGCGGTTACAGATACGCAGTATTTT; CDR3: CAWSDGVAVTDTQYF
V: TRBV27; D: -; J: TRBJ1-5; size: -; DNA: TGTGCCAGCAGAATTCGGCTAGGCAGCAATCAGCCCCAGCATTTT; CDR3: CASRIRLGSNQPQHF
V: TRBV11-2; D: -; J: TRBJ1-2; size: -; DNA: TGTGCCAGCAGCCCTACTTCGGAGACTAACTATGGCTACACCTTC; CDR3: CASSPTSETNYGYTF
V: TRBV15; D: TRBD1; J: TRBJ1-2; size: -; DNA: TGTGCCACCAGTCTACAGGGGGATAGCTATGGCTACACCTTC; CDR3: CATSLQGDSYGYTF
V: TRBV30; D: -; J: TRBJ1-6; size: -; DNA: TGTGCCTGGGACAGGTCGGGTTCACCCCTCCACTTT; CDR3: CAWDRSGSPLHF
V: TRBV6-6; D: TRBD1; J: TRBJ2-7; size: -; DNA: TGTGCCAGCACCGCCTCGGGACAGGGCTACTACGAGCAGTACTTC; CDR3: CASTASGQGYYEQYF
V: TRBV29-1; D: -; J: TRBJ2-5; size: -; DNA: TGCAGCTCGGCAGACCAAGAGACCCAGTACTTC; CDR3: CSSADQETQYF
V: TRBV19; D: TRBD1; J: TRBJ2-1; size: -; DNA: TGTGCCAGTAGTATAGGGCCCAGGGGGCCCTACAATGAGCAGTTCTTC; CDR3: CASSIGPRGPYNEQFF
V: TRBV4-1; D: TRBD1; J: TRBJ1-2; size: -; DNA: TGCGCCAGCAGCCAATTTCAGCTTTACCAGGGGGCCCATGGCTACACCTTC; CDR3: CASSQFQLYQGAHGYTF
V: TRBV19; D: TRBD1; J: TRBJ1-5; size: -; DNA: TGTGCCAGTAGTACGACAGGGGGGGTTAGCAATCAGCCCCAGCATTTT; CDR3: CASSTTGGVSNQPQHF
V: TRBV6-9; D: TRBD2; J: TRBJ2-7; size: -; DNA: TGTGCCAGCAGTTCCAAAGCGGGGGAGGAGCAGTACTTC; CDR3: CASSSKAGEEQYF
V: TRBV10-2; D: TRBD1; J: TRBJ1-2; size: -; DNA: TGCGCCAGCAGTGAGTTGGGACAGGGGGGCTACACCTTC; CDR3: CASSELGQGGYTF
V: TRBV28; D: -; J: TRBJ1-5; size: -; DNA: TGTGCCAGCAGGGCTGGGGGGGCTGGCAATCAGCCCCAGCATTTT; CDR3: CASRAGGAGNQPQHF
V: TRBV21-1; D: -; J: TRBJ2-5; size: -; DNA: TGTGCCAGCAGCAAATCCGACCAAGAGACCCAGTACTTC; CDR3: CASSKSDQETQYF
V: TRBV4-3; D: -; J: TRBJ2-6; size: -; DNA: TGCGCCAGCAGCCAAGGGTCCGGAGGCTCTGGGGCCAACGTCCTGACTTTC; CDR3: CASSQGSGGSGANVLTF
V: TRBV11-2; D: TRBD2; J: TRBJ2-7; size: -; DNA: TGTGCCAGCAGCCGAGTGGCGGGGGGCCTATTGGGCGAGCAGTACTTC; CDR3: CASSRVAGGLLGEQYF
V: TRBV5-1; D: -; J: TRBJ2-6; size: -; DNA: TGCGCCAGCAGCGAGATACTAATCCGGGGACAAGACTCTGGGGCCAACGTCCTGACTTTC; CDR3: CASSEILIRGQDSGANVLTF
V: TRBV9; D: TRBD2; J: TRBJ2-3; size: -; DNA: TGTGCCAGCAGCGTAGGGGTAGCGGGAACCACAGATACGCAGTATTTT; CDR3: CASSVGVAGTTDTQYF